Presented here are 27 T cell receptor beta chains from one specimen sequenced in a study of T-cell reconstitution after alpha-beta-depleted transplantation in children. Preparation of the TCRbeta library was carried out with unique molecular identifiers. TCRdb re-called the PCR reads with MiXCR, one entry per CDR3 protein. The sample carries some 830,000 distinct CDR3 sequences, around 17% recorded once. The material sequenced was PBMCs, mostly from graft donor cells, taken 360 days after TCRalphabeta/CD19-depleted stem cell transplant. These TCRs come from a male patient under 18 who had a stem cell transplant for acute lymphoblastic leukemia, so the T cells may come from the graft donor.

The genes are TRBV30 and TRBJ2-5, with TRBD1 as a possible D gene (5 bases). The CDR3 totals 13 residues. From germline, CDR1 is GTSNPN and CDR2 SVGIG (reference sequence). V was cut by 2 bases and J by 0 bases, with 7 bases left in between. The CDR3 sequence is CAWSPGYQETQYF. The CDR3 nucleotides are TGTGCCTGGAGTCCAGGGTACCAAGAGACCCAGTACTTC.

Regarding this clonotype: This may be a read error, as it is one base from a much larger clone. The chain is built from TRBV5-1 and TRBJ2-3, with D tentatively TRBD1 or TRBD2 (5 bases each). The CDR3 is 16 residues long. From germline, CDR1 is SGHRS and CDR2 YFSETQ. The chain's CDR3 is CASSLDTGPITETQYF. CDR3 DNA: TGCGCCAGCAGCCTAGACACGGGACCCATAACAGAAACGCAGTATTTT.

Ten or more counts support this clonotype. This sequence joins TRBV5-1 and TRBJ2-7, with D possibly called TRBD1 or TRBD2 (6 bases each). CDR1 and CDR2 (germline): SGHRS, YFSETQ. The germline V and J ends were trimmed by 5 bases and 2 bases, with 11 bases remaining between them. The CDR3 is 13 residues long. Written as DNA, the CDR3 is TGCGCCAGCAGGGAGGGGACAACCTACGAGCAGTACTTC. Amino acids: CASREGTTYEQYF.

The table lists this clonotype with a count of one. Just one base apart from a much larger clone, this may be a read error. The chain links TRBV24-1 to TRBJ2-5; the D gene is possibly TRBD1 (6 bases). Germline V gene data show CDR1 as KGHDR and CDR2 as SFDVKD. The CDR3 contains 14 residues. In DNA form, the CDR3 reads TGTGCCACCAGTGGGGGGCTGGGCGAAGAGGCCCAGTACTTC. Its protein product is CATSGGLGEEAQYF.

The sample holds many counts of this clonotype. The chain recombines TRBV6-1 with TRBJ2-2; 12 bases line up with TRBD2. CDR3 length equals 18 residues. The germline gives CDR1 MNHNS, CDR2 SASEGT. V lost 6 bases to trimming and J lost 5 bases; unmatched junction nucleotides: 13. CDR3 DNA sequence: TGTGCCAGCAGCCCGGCTAGCGGGAGGGCCGGGAGTACCGGGGAGCTGTTTTTT. Protein sequence: CASSPASGRAGSTGELFF.

The CDR3 reads CASSAWVGQPQHF. The CDR3 nucleotides read TGTGCCAGCAGCGCCTGGGTGGGGCAGCCCCAGCATTTT. The chain couples TRBV9 to TRBJ1-5; no reliable D call. V lost 3 bases to trimming and J lost 7 bases, with 11 bases between them. Germline V lookup: CDR1 SGDLS, CDR2 YYNGEE. The CDR3 is 13 amino acids.

The V and J genes are TRBV27 and TRBJ2-1, with D possibly being TRBD2 (5 bases). Trimming left V 3 bases short and J 6 bases short, with 12 bases between. CDR3 length: 14 amino acids. Germline V CDR1 and CDR2: MNHEY, SMNVEV (reference sequence). CDR3 loop: CASSLWEFGNEQFF. DNA for the CDR3: TGTGCCAGCAGTTTGTGGGAGTTTGGCAATGAGCAGTTCTTC.

The V and J genes are TRBV6-2 or TRBV6-3 and TRBJ1-1, with D hard to call. From germline, CDR1 is MNHEY and CDR2 SVGEGT. V lost 5 bases, J lost 3 bases, and 4 bases lay in between. The CDR3 sequence is 11 residues long. For the CDR3, the DNA is TGTGCCAGCAGTGCCCACACTGAAGCTTTCTTT. This encodes CASSAHTEAFF.

This rearrangement joins TRBV4-2 to TRBJ1-2; the match to TRBD1 covers 8 bases. V dropped 3 bases and J dropped 4; count of bases not matched to a gene: 10. The CDR3 has 16 amino acids. Per the germline V gene, CDR1 is LGHNA and CDR2 is YNFKEQ. The CDR3 coding sequence is TGTGCCAGCAGCCACGATCCGGGACAGGCATTCTATGGCTACACCTTC. It translates to CASSHDPGQAFYGYTF.

This clonotype has only a few counts. V gene TRBV11-2 combines with J gene TRBJ2-5, with 7 bases matching TRBD1. CDR3 size: 14 residues. The V segment lost 2 bases and the J segment 5 bases; nucleotides outside the gene matches: 5. Germline CDR1 SGHAT, CDR2 FQNNGV. CDR3 sequence: CASSLFDREETQYF. CDR3 coding DNA: TGTGCCAGCAGCTTATTTGACAGGGAGGAGACCCAGTACTTC.

The CDR3 coding sequence is TGCGCCAGCAGCCCTTCGCTCGACAGGGCGCAGCCCCAGCATTTT. It encodes CASSPSLDRAQPQHF. This rearrangement joins TRBV5-1 to TRBJ1-5; 7 bases are a match to TRBD1. From germline, CDR1 is SGHRS and CDR2 YFSETQ. The CDR3 consists of 15 residues. The ends lost 4 bases at V and 7 bases at J; junction bases unmatched: 11.

The genes are TRBV4-1 and TRBJ2-1; TRBD1 matches 10 bases. The CDR3 is made up of 16 amino acids. Per the germline V gene, CDR1 is MGHRA and CDR2 is YSYEKL. The junction had 7 bases not matched to a gene; V was cut back by 2 bases and J by 6 bases. CDR3 sequence: CASSQLGQGVINEQFF. The CDR3 region has the DNA TGCGCCAGCAGCCAATTAGGACAGGGGGTTATCAATGAGCAGTTCTTC.

This clonotype has just a few counts. The rearrangement joins TRBV29-1 to TRBJ2-1; D gene unclear. Trimming took 8 bases from V and 9 from J, leaving 20 bases between them. The germline V gene encodes CDR1 SQVTM and CDR2 ANQGSEA. CDR3 length equals 13 residues. CDR3 nucleotides: TGCAGCTCCCCATCCACCCGTTATGGTGAGCAGTTCTTC. It encodes CSSPSTRYGEQFF.

This clonotype has more than one count but fewer than ten. CDR3 in amino acids: CASSLSSDPSEQYF. The CDR3 DNA reads as TGCGCCAGCAGCTTAAGCTCCGATCCATCCGAGCAGTACTTC. The V gene is TRBV5-1, the J gene TRBJ2-7; D unclear. Looked up from germline, CDR1 is SGHRS and CDR2 is YFSETQ. Trimming shortened V by 2 bases and J by 6 bases, and 15 bases separated the two germline ends. This CDR3 is built from 14 residues.

This clonotype was seen repeatedly, ten times or more. The genes are TRBV3-1 and TRBJ1-2, with a tentative D call TRBD1 (6 bases). Trimming took off 4 bases at V and 2 bases at J, with 14 bases between the two ends. The CDR3 extends over 15 amino acids. From germline, CDR1 is LGHDT and CDR2 YNNKEL (reference sequence). DNA of the CDR3: TGTGCCAGCAGCCCCTTCGGGGGGCAAAACTATGGCTACACCTTC. Encoded protein: CASSPFGGQNYGYTF. Filled out from reference TRBV3-1 and TRBJ1-2, the complete variable domain reads DTAVSQTPKYLVTQMGNDKSIKCEQNLGHDTMYWYKQDSKKFLKIMFSYNNKELIINETVPNRFSPKSPDKAHLNLHINSLELGDSAVYFCASSPFGGQNYGYTFGSGTRLTVV.

This clonotype showed up just a few times. The J gene is TRBJ2-5, the V gene TRBV14; 8 bases map to TRBD2. Germline V gene lookup returns CDR1 SGHDN and CDR2 FVKESK. J lost 6 bases, V lost 10 bases, and 10 bases had no gene match. The CDR3 spans 13 residues. CDR3 residues: CATGLSGSQTQYF. The CDR3 bases are TGTGCCACAGGATTAAGCGGGAGTCAGACCCAGTACTTC.

The rearrangement links TRBV27 to TRBJ2-4; 13 positions agree with TRBD2. The J segment lost 5 bases and the V segment lost 5 bases, leaving 3 bases of the junction unmatched. Germline V CDR1 and CDR2: MNHEY, SMNVEV (reference sequence). The CDR3 consists of 15 residues. The CDR3 DNA reads as TGTGCCAGCAGTCCACTAGCGGGAGGGGAAAACATTCAGTACTTC. It specifies CASSPLAGGENIQYF.

This clonotype was seen at least ten times. The gene calls are TRBV20-1 and TRBJ2-6, with D perhaps matching TRBD1 (5 bases). V shed 5 bases and J shed 7 bases, with 18 bases lying between them. The CDR3 extends over 15 amino acids. Germline V gene sequence: CDR1 DFQATT, CDR2 SNEGSKA (reference sequence). DNA of the CDR3: TGCAGTGCTCACCATCAGGGCCTCCCCGCCAACGTCCTGACTTTC. Its translation: CSAHHQGLPANVLTF.

This clonotype was seen a few times. V and J are TRBV7-7 and TRBJ2-2, with TRBD2 identical over 9 bases. Trimming cost V 1 base and J 2 bases; bases outside gene matches: 2. This CDR3 comprises 16 residues. Germline-derived CDR1 and CDR2 are SSHAT and FNYEAQ (reference sequence). The CDR3 loop reads CASSLGGLANTGELFF. DNA for the CDR3: TGTGCCAGCAGCTTAGGGGGACTAGCCAACACCGGGGAGCTGTTTTTT. The full variable domain, rest sourced from reference TRBV7-7 and TRBJ2-2, is GAGVSQSPRYKVTKRGQDVTLRCDPISSHATLYWYQQALGQGPEFLTYFNYEAQPDKSGLPSDRFSAERPEGSISTLTIQRTEQRDSAMYRCASSLGGLANTGELFFGEGSRLTVL.

V is TRBV12-3 or TRBV12-4 and J is TRBJ1-6, with no clear D. Trimming took off 6 bases at V and 0 bases at J, with 15 bases between the two ends. The CDR3 is 17 amino acids. For the CDR3, the DNA is TGTGCCAGCAGCCTCAGAAAACTAAACTCCTATAATTCACCCCTCCACTTT. It encodes CASSLRKLNSYNSPLHF.

This clonotype was seen repeatedly, ten times or more. The chain uses TRBV5-1 and TRBJ2-1; no clear D. The CDR3 consists of 16 residues. Trimming took 4 bases from V and 2 from J, leaving 16 bases between them. Germline V CDR1 and CDR2: SGHRS, YFSETQ. The CDR3, as DNA: TGCGCCAGCAGCCCATATTCGGCAGGAGCCTACAATGAGCAGTTCTTC. Translation gives CASSPYSAGAYNEQFF.

This clonotype was picked up many times. The chain employs TRBV20-1 and TRBJ2-7; no clear D gene. Per the germline V gene, CDR1 is DFQATT and CDR2 is SNEGSKA (reference sequence). CDR3 size: 15 residues. The V gene lost 3 bases and the J gene lost 0 bases, with 15 bases spanning the gap. CDR3 nucleotide sequence: TGCAGTGCTAGCCTTATCGACTGGAGCTCCTACGAGCAGTACTTC. It yields the protein CSASLIDWSSYEQYF.

The chain has TRBV5-1 and TRBJ1-1; the D gene is possibly TRBD1 (5 bases). The CDR3 spans 16 residues. V lost 4 bases to trimming and J lost 1 base, with 17 bases between them. Germline values: CDR1 SGHRS, CDR2 YFSETQ. The CDR3: CASSATAGPRNTEAFF. Here the CDR3 DNA reads TGCGCCAGCAGCGCCACCGCGGGACCGAGGAACACTGAAGCTTTCTTT.

This clonotype was recorded many times. The V gene is TRBV12-3 or TRBV12-4, the J gene TRBJ2-1; D ambiguous. The CDR3 has 11 residues. The germline V and J ends were trimmed by 7 bases and 7 bases, with 8 bases remaining between them. CDR3 in DNA: TGTGCCAGCAAAGTAGGAAATGAGCAGTTCTTC. Its translation: CASKVGNEQFF.

The genes are TRBV12-3 or TRBV12-4 and TRBJ1-1; tentatively, D is TRBD1 (5 bases). The V and J ends lost 3 bases and 4 bases respectively, with 9 bases between them. The CDR3 totals 13 residues. This CDR3 is CASSFYGGTEAFF. The CDR3 nucleotides read TGTGCCAGCAGTTTTTACGGGGGCACTGAAGCTTTCTTT.

CDR3 DNA: TGTGCCAGCAGTTCCCTAGCGGGAGCGAGAGAGACCGGGGAGCTGTTTTTT. Amino acids: CASSSLAGARETGELFF. The V and J genes are TRBV12-3 or TRBV12-4 and TRBJ2-2, with 10 bases lining up with TRBD2. The CDR3 has 17 amino acids. J lost 5 bases, V lost 4 bases, and 10 bases had no gene match.

In its sample, this clonotype was seen a few times. CDR3 bases: TGCAGCGTAGCTTCCCGACAGGGGGACTACGAGCAGTACTTC. Its translation: CSVASRQGDYEQYF. This rearrangement joins TRBV29-1 to TRBJ2-7, with TRBD1 matching over 9 bases. The CDR3 contains 14 residues. The V and J ends lost 6 bases and 3 bases, in that order; junction bases with no gene match: 9. CDR1 is SQVTM, CDR2 ANQGSEA, per germline.